These 13 T cell receptor beta chains originate from one sample sequenced in a study of cytomegalovirus exposure and HLA in healthy donors. A multiplex PCR was run with 60 Vbeta primers and 13 Jbeta primers. The data were produced by immunoSEQ multiplex PCR, yet TCRdb's version contains in-frame clones alone and is incomplete. The sample contains 150,000 to 200,000 clones, roughly four fifths of which appear only once. The specimen was PBMCs. Receptor source: a man aged 18 to 30 in good health and CMV-seronegative.

The chain has TRBV2 and TRBJ1-2; 9 nucleotides agree with TRBD1. The CDR3 covers 15 residues. Germline V lookup: CDR1 SNHLY, CDR2 FYNNEI. The J segment lost 7 bases and the V segment lost 6 bases, leaving 12 bases of the junction unmatched. Here the CDR3 DNA reads TGTGCCAGCAGGGGACAGGGAGGGTTTCTCGGTGGCTACACCTTC. It encodes CASRGQGGFLGGYTF.

The V call is TRBV7-9, the J call TRBJ1-3, with D possibly matching TRBD1 (5 bases). This CDR3 spans 17 amino acids. From germline, CDR1 is SEHNR and CDR2 FQNEAQ (reference sequence). Trimming removed 1 base from V and 0 bases from J, with 13 bases in between. CDR3 in amino acids: CASSLVSGVLSGNTIYF. The CDR3 DNA sequence: TGTGCCAGCAGCTTAGTCTCGGGGGTCCTCTCTGGAAACACCATATATTTT.

As regards this clone: Distinct nucleotide sequences in the sample also encode this CDR3. The gene calls are TRBV28 and TRBJ1-5; perhaps TRBD1 as D (5 bases). Germline V CDR1 and CDR2: MDHEN, SYDVKM. The length of the CDR3 is 12 residues. V was pared by 4 bases and J by 7 bases, with 8 bases between. CDR3 region: CASSSGDQPQHF. The CDR3 DNA sequence: TGTGCCAGCAGTTCGGGGGACCAGCCCCAGCATTTT.

This chain uses TRBV30 with TRBJ2-7; 8 positions match TRBD1. Trimming cost V 4 bases and J 6 bases; bases outside gene matches: 8. Germline CDR1 GTSNPN, CDR2 SVGIG (reference sequence). The CDR3 covers 13 residues. The CDR3 spells CAWKGGQGSEQYF. The CDR3 DNA sequence: TGTGCCTGGAAGGGAGGACAGGGTTCCGAGCAGTACTTC.

The V and J genes are TRBV19 and TRBJ2-2; TRBD2 matches at 10 bases. In germline, CDR1 is LNHDA, CDR2 SQIVND (reference sequence). CDR3 length: 16 residues. Trimming took 2 bases from V and 8 from J; bases not matched to a gene: 8. The CDR3 DNA is TGTGCCAGTAGTATACCTAGCGGGAGTATCGCAGGGGAGCTGTTTTTT. The encoded protein is CASSIPSGSIAGELFF.

The chain combines TRBV9 with TRBJ2-1, with 7 bases fitting TRBD1. CDR1 and CDR2 from the germline V gene are SGDLS and YYNGEE. The CDR3 totals 15 residues. The ends lost 0 bases at V and 5 bases at J; junction bases unmatched: 5. The DNA of the CDR3 is TGTGCCAGCAGCGTAGAAGGACAGGTAAACAATGAGCAGTTCTTC. Translation: CASSVEGQVNNEQFF.

The chain couples TRBV19 to TRBJ2-7, with a possible D match to TRBD2 (6 bases). This CDR3 is built from 12 residues. CDR1 and CDR2 (germline): LNHDA, SQIVND (reference sequence). Between the trimmed V and J ends, which lost 6 bases and 3 bases, there was a span of 9 bases. This CDR3 reads CASRSGVYEQYF. The DNA for the CDR3 is TGTGCCAGTAGGTCGGGAGTCTACGAGCAGTACTTC.

The chain combines TRBV27 with TRBJ1-4, with 12 bases that match TRBD1. The CDR3 has 16 amino acids. The ends lost 5 bases at V and 8 bases at J; junction bases unmatched: 9. Germline values: CDR1 MNHEY, CDR2 SMNVEV (reference sequence). CDR3 sequence reads: CASSPTGTGGWEKLFF. CDR3 coding DNA: TGTGCCAGCAGTCCAACCGGGACAGGGGGCTGGGAAAAACTGTTTTTT.

The chain uses TRBV28 and TRBJ2-7; perhaps TRBD2 as D (5 bases). In germline, CDR1 is MDHEN, CDR2 SYDVKM. This CDR3 spans 14 amino acids. V was pared by 8 bases and J by 3 bases, with 17 bases between. The chain's CDR3 is CASLREGRYYEQYF. The DNA of the CDR3 is TGTGCCAGCCTTCGGGAAGGACGCTACTACGAGCAGTACTTC.

The chain combines TRBV9 with TRBJ2-7; 13 nucleotides line up with TRBD2. Per germline, CDR1 SGDLS and CDR2 YYNGEE. CDR3 length: 16 amino acids. V was clipped by 0 bases and J by 3 bases; unmatched bases: 3. The DNA for the CDR3 is TGTGCCAGCAGCGTAGAGGGACTAGCGGGACACTACGAGCAGTACTTC. This translates into CASSVEGLAGHYEQYF.

This chain uses TRBV18 with TRBJ2-5; 8 bases are a match to TRBD1. J was trimmed by 4 bases and V by 2 bases; bases with no gene match: 6. The V gene's germline CDR1 is KGHSH and CDR2 LQKENI. The CDR3 is 15 residues long. In DNA form, the CDR3 reads TGTGCCAGCTCACCAGTCTACGACAGGGGAGAGACCCAGTACTTC. Translation gives CASSPVYDRGETQYF.

The chain combines TRBV1 with TRBJ2-5; the table gives TRBD2 as D, unverified against the DNA. The J call is in doubt because the DNA end fits TRBJ2-7 better. TRBV1 is noted as a pseudogene. CDR3 length: 21 amino acids. The CDR3 nucleotides read TGCACCAGCAGCCAAGCCAGACCGGGGACTAGCGGGAGGGCCCTAAACTACGAGCAGTACTTC. Translating gives CTSSQARPGTSGRALNYEQYF.

V and J are TRBV29-1 and TRBJ2-3; D remains unclear. This CDR3 has 10 amino acids. The germline V gene has CDR1 SQVTM and CDR2 ANQGSEA. V was pared by 8 bases and J by 6 bases, with 9 bases between. In DNA, the CDR3 is TGCAGCCCCGTCGGGGATACGCAGTATTTT. It yields the protein CSPVGDTQYF.